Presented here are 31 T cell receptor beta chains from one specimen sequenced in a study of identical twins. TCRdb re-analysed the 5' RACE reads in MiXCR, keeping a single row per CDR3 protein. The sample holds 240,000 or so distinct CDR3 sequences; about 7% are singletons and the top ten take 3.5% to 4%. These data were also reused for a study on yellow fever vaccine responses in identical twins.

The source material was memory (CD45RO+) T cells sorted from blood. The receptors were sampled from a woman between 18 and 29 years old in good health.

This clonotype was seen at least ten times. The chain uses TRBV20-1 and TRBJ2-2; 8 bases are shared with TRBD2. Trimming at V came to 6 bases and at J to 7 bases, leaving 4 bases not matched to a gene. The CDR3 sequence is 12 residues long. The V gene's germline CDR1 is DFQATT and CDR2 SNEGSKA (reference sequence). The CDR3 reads CSAVAGGGELFF. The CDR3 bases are TGCAGTGCCGTGGCGGGGGGCGGGGAGCTGTTTTTT.

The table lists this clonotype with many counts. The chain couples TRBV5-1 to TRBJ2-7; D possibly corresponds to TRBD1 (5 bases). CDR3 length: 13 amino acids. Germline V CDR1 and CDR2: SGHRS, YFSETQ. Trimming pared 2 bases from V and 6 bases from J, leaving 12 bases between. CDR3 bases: TGCGCCAGCAGCTTCCCACAGGTGGGCGAGCAGTACTTC. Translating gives CASSFPQVGEQYF.

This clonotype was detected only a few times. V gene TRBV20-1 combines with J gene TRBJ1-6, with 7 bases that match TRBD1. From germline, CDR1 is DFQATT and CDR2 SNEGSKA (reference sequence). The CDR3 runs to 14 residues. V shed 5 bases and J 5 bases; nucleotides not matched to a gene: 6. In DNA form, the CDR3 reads TGCAGTGCTGCGGGACAGAGTCATAATTCACCCCTCCACTTT. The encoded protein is CSAAGQSHNSPLHF.

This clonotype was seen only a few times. The CDR3 DNA sequence: TGCGCCAGCAGCTTGATGCTCGTACAGCCGACAGATACGCAGTATTTT. This sequence encodes CASSLMLVQPTDTQYF. This chain joins TRBV5-1 and TRBJ2-3, with D hard to call. Per germline, CDR1 SGHRS and CDR2 YFSETQ. V lost 1 base to trimming and J lost 3 bases, with 15 bases between them. The CDR3 has 16 residues.

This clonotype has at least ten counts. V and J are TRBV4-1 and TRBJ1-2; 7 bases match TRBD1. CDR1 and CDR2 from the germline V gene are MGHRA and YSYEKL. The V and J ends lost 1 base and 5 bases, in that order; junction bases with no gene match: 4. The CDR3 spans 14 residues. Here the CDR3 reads CASSQAGQPYGYTF. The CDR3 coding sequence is TGCGCCAGCAGCCAAGCGGGACAGCCTTATGGCTACACCTTC.

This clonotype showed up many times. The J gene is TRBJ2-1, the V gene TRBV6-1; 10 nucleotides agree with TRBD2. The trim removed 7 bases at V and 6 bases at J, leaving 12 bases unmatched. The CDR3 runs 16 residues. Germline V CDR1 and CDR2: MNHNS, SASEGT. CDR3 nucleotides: TGTGCCAGCAATAATCTAGCGGGAGTAGGGTCCAATGAGCAGTTCTTC. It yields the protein CASNNLAGVGSNEQFF.

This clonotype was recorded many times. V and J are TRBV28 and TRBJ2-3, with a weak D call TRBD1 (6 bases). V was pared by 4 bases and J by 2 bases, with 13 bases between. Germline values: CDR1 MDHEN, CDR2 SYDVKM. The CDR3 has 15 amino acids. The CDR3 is CASSYTGWPTDTQYF. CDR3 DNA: TGTGCCAGCAGTTACACAGGGTGGCCCACAGATACGCAGTATTTT. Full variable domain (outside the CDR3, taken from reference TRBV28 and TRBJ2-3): DVKVTQSSRYLVKRTGEKVFLECVQDMDHENMFWYRQDPGLGLRLIYFSYDVKMKEKGDIPEGYSVSREKKERFSLILESASTNQTSMYLCASSYTGWPTDTQYFGPGTRLTVL.

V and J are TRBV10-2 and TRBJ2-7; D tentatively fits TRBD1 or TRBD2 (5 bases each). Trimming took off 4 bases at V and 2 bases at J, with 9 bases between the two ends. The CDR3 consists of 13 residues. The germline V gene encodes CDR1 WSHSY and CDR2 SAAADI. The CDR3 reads CASSGGYTYEQYV. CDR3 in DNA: TGCGCCAGCAGTGGGGGGTACACCTACGAGCAGTACGTC.

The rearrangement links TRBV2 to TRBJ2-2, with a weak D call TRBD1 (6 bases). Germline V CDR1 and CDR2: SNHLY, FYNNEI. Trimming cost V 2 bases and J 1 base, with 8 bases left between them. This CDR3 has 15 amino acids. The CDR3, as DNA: TGTGCCAGCAGTGAAACGGGACAGAACACCGGGGAGCTGTTTTTT. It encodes CASSETGQNTGELFF.

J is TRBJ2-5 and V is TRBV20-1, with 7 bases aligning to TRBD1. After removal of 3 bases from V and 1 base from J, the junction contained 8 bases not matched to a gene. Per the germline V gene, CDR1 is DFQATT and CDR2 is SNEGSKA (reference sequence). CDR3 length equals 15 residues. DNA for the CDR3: TGCAGTGCTAGGCTGACAGGGCAGGGCCAAGAGACCCAGTACTTC. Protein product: CSARLTGQGQETQYF.

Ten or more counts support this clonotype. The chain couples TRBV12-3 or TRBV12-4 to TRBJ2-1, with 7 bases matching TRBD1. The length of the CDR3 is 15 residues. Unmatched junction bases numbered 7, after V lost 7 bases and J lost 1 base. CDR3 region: CASTLDRVSYNEQFF. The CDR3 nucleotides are TGTGCCAGCACCCTCGACAGGGTTTCCTACAATGAGCAGTTCTTC.

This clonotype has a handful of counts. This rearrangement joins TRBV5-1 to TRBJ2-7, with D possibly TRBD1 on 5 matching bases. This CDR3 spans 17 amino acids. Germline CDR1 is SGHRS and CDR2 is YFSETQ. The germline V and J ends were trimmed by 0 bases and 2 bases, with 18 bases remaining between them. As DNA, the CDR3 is TGCGCCAGCAGCTTGGGCCTCGTTGGGGCTCCGGCCTACGAGCAGTACTTC. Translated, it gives CASSLGLVGAPAYEQYF.

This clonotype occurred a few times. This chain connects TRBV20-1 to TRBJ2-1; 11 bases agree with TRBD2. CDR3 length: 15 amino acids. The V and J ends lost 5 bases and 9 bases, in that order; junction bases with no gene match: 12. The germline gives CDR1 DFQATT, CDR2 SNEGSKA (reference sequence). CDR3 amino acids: CSAFSGLAGGSEQFF. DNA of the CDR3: TGCAGTGCTTTCTCAGGGCTAGCGGGGGGAAGTGAGCAGTTCTTC.

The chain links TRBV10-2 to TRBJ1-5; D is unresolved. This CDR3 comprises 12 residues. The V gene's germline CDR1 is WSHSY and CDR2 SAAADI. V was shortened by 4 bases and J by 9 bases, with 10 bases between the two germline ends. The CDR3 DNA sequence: TGCGCCAGCAGTGCGCAGCTTCCGCCCCAGCATTTT. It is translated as CASSAQLPPQHF.

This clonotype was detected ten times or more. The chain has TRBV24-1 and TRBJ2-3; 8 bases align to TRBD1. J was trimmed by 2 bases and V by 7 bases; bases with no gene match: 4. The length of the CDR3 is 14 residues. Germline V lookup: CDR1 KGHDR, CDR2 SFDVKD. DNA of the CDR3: TGTGCCACCAGCCGACAGGGGATCACAGATACGCAGTATTTT. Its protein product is CATSRQGITDTQYF.

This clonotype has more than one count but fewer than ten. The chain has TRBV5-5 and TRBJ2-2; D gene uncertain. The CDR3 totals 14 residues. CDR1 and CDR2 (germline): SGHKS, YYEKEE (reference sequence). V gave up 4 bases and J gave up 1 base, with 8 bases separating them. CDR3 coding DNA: TGTGCCAGCAGCAGTGTTTGGAACACCGGGGAGCTGTTTTTT. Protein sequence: CASSSVWNTGELFF.

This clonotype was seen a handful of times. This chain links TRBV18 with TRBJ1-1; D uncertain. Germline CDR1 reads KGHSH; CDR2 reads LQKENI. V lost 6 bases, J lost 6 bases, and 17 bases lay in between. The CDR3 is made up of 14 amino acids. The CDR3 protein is CASSPIGSWSEAFF. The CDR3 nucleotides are TGTGCCAGCTCTCCTATTGGGAGTTGGTCTGAAGCTTTCTTT.

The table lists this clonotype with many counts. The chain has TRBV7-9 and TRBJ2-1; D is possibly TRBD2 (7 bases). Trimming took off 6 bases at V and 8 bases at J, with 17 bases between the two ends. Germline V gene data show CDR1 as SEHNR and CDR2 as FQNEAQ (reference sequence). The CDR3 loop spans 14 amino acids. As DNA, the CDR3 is TGTGCCAGCAGGATAGGGGGGGGCAAGGATGAGCAGTTCTTC. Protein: CASRIGGGKDEQFF.

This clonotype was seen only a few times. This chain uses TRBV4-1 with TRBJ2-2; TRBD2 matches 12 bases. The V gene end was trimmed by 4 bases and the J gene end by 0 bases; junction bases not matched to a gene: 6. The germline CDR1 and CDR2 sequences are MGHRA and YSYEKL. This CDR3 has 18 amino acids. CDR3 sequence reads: CASSRQLAGGTNTGELFF. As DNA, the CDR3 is TGCGCCAGCAGCCGCCAGCTAGCGGGGGGGACGAACACCGGGGAGCTGTTTTTT.

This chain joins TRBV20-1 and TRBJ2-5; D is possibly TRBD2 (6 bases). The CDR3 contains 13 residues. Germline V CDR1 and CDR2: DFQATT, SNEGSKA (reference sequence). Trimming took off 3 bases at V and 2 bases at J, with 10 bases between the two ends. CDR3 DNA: TGCAGTGCTAGTGTGGGAGGTCAAGAGACCCAGTACTTC. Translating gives CSASVGGQETQYF.

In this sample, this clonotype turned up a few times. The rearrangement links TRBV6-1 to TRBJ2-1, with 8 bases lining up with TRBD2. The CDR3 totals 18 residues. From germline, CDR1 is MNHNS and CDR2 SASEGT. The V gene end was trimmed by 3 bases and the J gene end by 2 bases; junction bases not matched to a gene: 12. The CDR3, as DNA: TGTGCCAGCAGTGACAAAATCCCGGGACTAGTGACCTACAATGAGCAGTTCTTC. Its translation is CASSDKIPGLVTYNEQFF.

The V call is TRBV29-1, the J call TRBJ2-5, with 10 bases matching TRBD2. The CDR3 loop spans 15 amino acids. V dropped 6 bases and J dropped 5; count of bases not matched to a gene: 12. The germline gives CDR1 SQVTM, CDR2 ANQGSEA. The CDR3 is CSVGASGGGRETQYF. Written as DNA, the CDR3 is TGCAGCGTCGGGGCTAGCGGGGGAGGGAGGGAGACCCAGTACTTC.

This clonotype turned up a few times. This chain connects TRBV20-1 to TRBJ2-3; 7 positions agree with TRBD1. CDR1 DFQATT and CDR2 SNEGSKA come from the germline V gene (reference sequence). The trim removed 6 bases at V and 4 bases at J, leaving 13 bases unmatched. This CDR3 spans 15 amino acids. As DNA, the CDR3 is TGCAGTGCGCACAAAACAGGGGTCCCCCCAGATACGCAGTATTTT. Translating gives CSAHKTGVPPDTQYF.

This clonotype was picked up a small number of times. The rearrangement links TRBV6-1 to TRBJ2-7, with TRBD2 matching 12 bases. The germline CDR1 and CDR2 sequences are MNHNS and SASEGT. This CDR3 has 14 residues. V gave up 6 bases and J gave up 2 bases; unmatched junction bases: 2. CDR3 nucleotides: TGTGCCAGCAGACGGACTAGCGGGGCCTACGAGCAGTACTTC. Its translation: CASRRTSGAYEQYF.

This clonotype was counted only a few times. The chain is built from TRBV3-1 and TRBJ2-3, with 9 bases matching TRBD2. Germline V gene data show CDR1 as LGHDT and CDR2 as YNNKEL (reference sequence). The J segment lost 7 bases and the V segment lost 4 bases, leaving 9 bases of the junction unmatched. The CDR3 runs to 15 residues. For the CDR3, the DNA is TGTGCCAGCAGCCTTGCGGCGGGGGGGCGAAATACGCAGTATTTT. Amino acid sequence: CASSLAAGGRNTQYF.

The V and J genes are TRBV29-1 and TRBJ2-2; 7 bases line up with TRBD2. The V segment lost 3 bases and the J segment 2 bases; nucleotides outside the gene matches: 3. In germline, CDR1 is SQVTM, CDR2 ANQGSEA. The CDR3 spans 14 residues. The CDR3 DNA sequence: TGCAGCGTTGATCCTAGCGGAAACACCGGGGAGCTGTTTTTT. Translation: CSVDPSGNTGELFF.

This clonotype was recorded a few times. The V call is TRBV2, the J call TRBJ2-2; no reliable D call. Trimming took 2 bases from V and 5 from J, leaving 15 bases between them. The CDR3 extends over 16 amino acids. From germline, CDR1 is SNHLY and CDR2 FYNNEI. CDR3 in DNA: TGTGCCAGCAGTGAAACGCGACCGAGTCTGACCGGGGAGCTGTTTTTT. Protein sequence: CASSETRPSLTGELFF.

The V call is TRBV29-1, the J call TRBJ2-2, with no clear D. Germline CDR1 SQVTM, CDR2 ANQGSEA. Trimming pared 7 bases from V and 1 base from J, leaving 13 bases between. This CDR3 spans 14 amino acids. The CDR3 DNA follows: TGCAGCGCCAGCTCTCAGAAGAACACCGGGGAGCTGTTTTTT. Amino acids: CSASSQKNTGELFF.

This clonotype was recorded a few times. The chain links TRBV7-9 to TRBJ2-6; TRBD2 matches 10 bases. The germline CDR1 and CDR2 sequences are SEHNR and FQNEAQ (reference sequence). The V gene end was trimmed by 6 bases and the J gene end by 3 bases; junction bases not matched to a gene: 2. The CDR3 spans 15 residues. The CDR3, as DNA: TGTGCCAGCAGGCTAGCGGGAGATGGGGCCAACGTCCTGACTTTC. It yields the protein CASRLAGDGANVLTF.

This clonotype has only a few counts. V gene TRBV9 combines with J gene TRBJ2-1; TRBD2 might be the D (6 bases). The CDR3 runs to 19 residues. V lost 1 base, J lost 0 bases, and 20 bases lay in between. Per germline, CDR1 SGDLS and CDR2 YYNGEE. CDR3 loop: CASSVWGEDSPISYNEQFF. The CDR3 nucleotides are TGTGCCAGCAGCGTATGGGGGGAGGATAGCCCAATCTCCTACAATGAGCAGTTCTTC. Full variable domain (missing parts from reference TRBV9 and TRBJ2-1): DSGVTQTPKHLITATGQRVTLRCSPRSGDLSVYWYQQSLDQGLQFLIQYYNGEERAKGNILERFSAQQFPDLHSELNLSSLELGDSALYFCASSVWGEDSPISYNEQFFGPGTRLTVL.

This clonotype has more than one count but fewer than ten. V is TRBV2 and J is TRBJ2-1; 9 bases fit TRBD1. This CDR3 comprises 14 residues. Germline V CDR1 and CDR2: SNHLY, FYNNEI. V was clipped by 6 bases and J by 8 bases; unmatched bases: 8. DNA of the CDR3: TGTGCCAGCAGGACCGGGACAGGGCTGGATGAGCAGTTCTTC. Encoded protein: CASRTGTGLDEQFF.